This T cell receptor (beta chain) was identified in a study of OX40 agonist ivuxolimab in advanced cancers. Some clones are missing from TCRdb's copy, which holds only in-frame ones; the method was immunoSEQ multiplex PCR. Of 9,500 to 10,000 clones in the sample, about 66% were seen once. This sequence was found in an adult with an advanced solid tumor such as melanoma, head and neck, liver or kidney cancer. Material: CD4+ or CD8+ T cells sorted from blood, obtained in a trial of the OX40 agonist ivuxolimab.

The CDR3 sequence: CASSISGQDNEQYF. The CDR3 region has the DNA TGTGCCAGTAGTATATCGGGACAGGATAACGAGCAGTACTTC. The V call is TRBV19, the J call TRBJ2-7; TRBD1 agrees at 8 bases. The V gene's germline CDR1 is LNHDA and CDR2 SQIVND (reference sequence). V dropped 2 bases and J dropped 5; count of bases not matched to a gene: 5. The length of the CDR3 is 14 residues.